Each of the 23 T cell receptor beta chains below was sequenced from the same sample in a study of technical replicates of blood from a handful of donors. The assay was immunoSEQ multiplex PCR, and TCRdb's table has in-frame clones only and misses some. Of about 79,000 clones in the sample, approximately 92% were seen once. Sequencing input: T cells isolated from PBMCs. The receptors originated from a human donor in good health. Some clones in this sample may be carry-over from other donors' samples.

CDR3 sequence (DNA): TGTGCCAGTACCAACGGCCAAGTCCCCTACAGGGTTGGCTACACCTTC. Translation gives CASTNGQVPYRVGYTF. The rearrangement links TRBV19 to TRBJ1-2, with D possibly TRBD1 on 6 matching bases. CDR1 is LNHDA and CDR2 is SQIVND in the germline V gene (reference sequence). The CDR3 loop spans 16 amino acids. The V end lost 7 bases, the J end lost 7 bases, and 25 bases lay between the germline ends.

J is TRBJ2-7 and V is TRBV7-8; TRBD1 is a possible D gene (6 bases). Trimming removed 2 bases at V and 2 bases at J, with 19 bases between. Germline CDR1 is SGHVS and CDR2 is FQNEAQ. The CDR3 is made up of 17 amino acids. The CDR3 nucleotides read TGTGCCAGCAGCTTATCCCGGGACAAAGACTACACCTACGAGCAGTACTTC. Translating it yields CASSLSRDKDYTYEQYF.

The chain recombines TRBV7-2 with TRBJ1-4; 10 nucleotides agree with TRBD1. The V gene's germline CDR1 is SGHTA and CDR2 FQGNSA. The length of the CDR3 is 15 residues. The V gene end was trimmed by 5 bases and the J gene end by 8 bases; junction bases not matched to a gene: 8. CDR3 sequence: CASSPPGQGREKLFF. As DNA, the CDR3 is TGTGCCAGCAGCCCACCGGGACAGGGGCGCGAAAAACTGTTTTTT.

The chain employs TRBV30 and TRBJ2-7; TRBD1 aligns across 7 bases. The ends lost 1 base at V and 0 bases at J; junction bases unmatched: 3. This CDR3 is built from 14 residues. The germline gives CDR1 GTSNPN, CDR2 SVGIG (reference sequence). CDR3 in DNA: TGTGCCTGGAGTGCGGACAGGACCTCCTACGAGCAGTACTTC. This sequence encodes CAWSADRTSYEQYF.

The chain combines TRBV19 with TRBJ2-1; TRBD2 aligns across 11 bases. The germline CDR1 and CDR2 sequences are LNHDA and SQIVND (reference sequence). The CDR3 consists of 15 residues. The V segment lost 6 bases and the J segment 8 bases; nucleotides outside the gene matches: 9. Here the CDR3 DNA reads TGTGCCAGTAGGAGACTAGCGGGATTTAGAGATGAGCAGTTCTTC. Translation gives CASRRLAGFRDEQFF. Full variable domain (rest looked up from reference TRBV19 and TRBJ2-1): DGGITQSPKYLFRKEGQNVTLSCEQNLNHDAMYWYRQDPGQGLRLIYYSQIVNDFQKGDIAEGYSVSREKKESFPLTVTSAQKNPTAFYLCASRRLAGFRDEQFFGPGTRLTVL.

This chain connects TRBV14 to TRBJ2-2; D is undetermined. V lost 2 bases and J 5 bases, leaving 9 bases between the germline ends. The CDR3 has 14 amino acids. Germline CDR1 SGHDN, CDR2 FVKESK. The CDR3 spells CASSQYFTTGELFF. In DNA form, the CDR3 reads TGTGCCAGCAGCCAATACTTTACGACCGGGGAGCTGTTTTTT.

V gene TRBV11-3 combines with J gene TRBJ2-1, with a tentative D call TRBD1 (6 bases). CDR3 length: 14 amino acids. In germline, CDR1 is SGHNT, CDR2 YENEEA. V was pared by 5 bases and J by 5 bases, with 13 bases between. This chain's CDR3 is CASSDVTGNNEQFF. The CDR3 nucleotides are TGTGCCAGCAGCGACGTTACAGGGAACAATGAGCAGTTCTTC.

The V call is TRBV5-1, the J call TRBJ2-1, with 8 bases lining up with TRBD1. The CDR3 has 12 residues. Trimming removed 2 bases from V and 9 bases from J; junction bases left unmatched: 1. In germline, CDR1 is SGHRS, CDR2 YFSETQ. CDR3: CASSLQGVEQFF. CDR3 nucleotide sequence: TGCGCCAGCAGCTTACAGGGGGTTGAGCAGTTCTTC.

This clone was observed a handful of times. The chain uses TRBV7-8 and TRBJ2-5; D gene unclear. The V end was cut by 3 bases, the J end by 2 bases, with 10 bases between. CDR3 length: 14 amino acids. Germline V lookup: CDR1 SGHVS, CDR2 FQNEAQ. The CDR3 sequence is CASSFRRSQETQYF. The DNA for the CDR3 is TGTGCCAGCAGCTTTAGGCGGTCTCAAGAGACCCAGTACTTC.

This rearrangement joins TRBV23-1 to TRBJ1-1, with D unclear. TRBV23-1 is an ORF, with its function uncertain. V lost 0 bases, J lost 4 bases, and 9 bases lay in between. This CDR3 has 14 amino acids. DNA of the CDR3: TGCGCCAGCAGTCAATCCCCCGTGTTCACTGAAGCTTTCTTT. This translates into CASSQSPVFTEAFF.

This chain uses TRBV7-2 with TRBJ2-7; 13 bases line up with TRBD2. V dropped 3 bases and J dropped 6; count of bases not matched to a gene: 5. The CDR3 has 15 amino acids. From germline, CDR1 is SGHTA and CDR2 FQGNSA. Here the CDR3 reads CASSFKLAGGGEQYF. DNA for the CDR3: TGTGCCAGCAGCTTCAAACTAGCGGGAGGGGGCGAGCAGTACTTC.

J is TRBJ2-7 and V is TRBV28; D remains ambiguous. Germline V gene data show CDR1 as MDHEN and CDR2 as SYDVKM. Trimming took 5 bases from V and 0 from J, leaving 11 bases between them. The CDR3 totals 14 residues. The CDR3 is CASSPTPDSYEQYF. In DNA form, the CDR3 reads TGTGCCAGCAGTCCTACCCCTGACTCCTACGAGCAGTACTTC.

This chain uses TRBV7-3 with TRBJ1-1, with no clear D. The germline V and J ends were trimmed by 0 bases and 4 bases, with 6 bases remaining between them. This CDR3 comprises 13 residues. The germline CDR1 and CDR2 sequences are SGHTA and FQGTGA. CDR3 coding DNA: TGTGCCAGCAGCTTAACAACGGTCACTGAAGCTTTCTTT. As protein: CASSLTTVTEAFF.

This chain connects TRBV30 to TRBJ2-3, with no clear D. Trimming removed 5 bases at V and 6 bases at J, with 9 bases between. Germline CDR1 is GTSNPN and CDR2 is SVGIG (reference sequence). There are 11 residues in the CDR3. In DNA, the CDR3 is TGTGCCTGGGAGCGTCTGGATACGCAGTATTTT. Translated: CAWERLDTQYF.

The chain carries TRBV11-2 and TRBJ1-3; no clear D gene. The CDR3 has 14 residues. From germline, CDR1 is SGHAT and CDR2 FQNNGV. Trimming cost V 5 bases and J 0 bases, with 8 bases left between them. CDR3 amino acids: CASSETRSGNTIYF. In DNA form, the CDR3 reads TGTGCCAGCAGCGAAACTCGCTCTGGAAACACCATATATTTT.

The chain has TRBV18 and TRBJ2-5; a possible D gene is TRBD1 (5 bases). Trimming left V 3 bases short and J 1 base short, with 12 bases between. CDR1 and CDR2 (germline): KGHSH, LQKENI. This CDR3 is 15 amino acids long. The CDR3 region is CASSPETGSQETQYF. The CDR3 nucleotides are TGTGCCAGCTCACCCGAAACAGGCTCCCAAGAGACCCAGTACTTC.

V usage is TRBV6-5 and J usage is TRBJ1-5; tentative D call: TRBD1 (6 bases). Trimming stripped 6 bases from V and 0 bases from J, with 6 bases between. The CDR3 has 13 residues. Germline loops: CDR1 MNHEY, CDR2 SVGAGI. CDR3 protein: CASRGASNQPQHF. The DNA of the CDR3 is TGTGCCAGCAGGGGGGCTAGCAATCAGCCCCAGCATTTT.

This clone has a single count. The chain joins TRBV11-2 to TRBJ1-1; D is ambiguous. The V end was cut by 6 bases, the J end by 6 bases, with 14 bases between. The CDR3 length is 13 residues. Germline-derived CDR1 and CDR2 are SGHAT and FQNNGV. The CDR3 reads CASRLSQGSEAFF. The CDR3 bases are TGTGCCAGCAGGCTTAGCCAAGGTTCTGAAGCTTTCTTT.

The V and J genes are TRBV5-1 and TRBJ1-4; D might be TRBD1 (6 bases). Germline CDR1 SGHRS, CDR2 YFSETQ. CDR3 size: 16 residues. Trimming took 4 bases from V and 3 from J, leaving 16 bases between them. The CDR3 region has the DNA TGCGCCAGCAGCCCAACAGGGAGTAGTTCTAATGAAAAACTGTTTTTT. The encoded protein is CASSPTGSSSNEKLFF.

This CDR3 reads CASSPTTWGELHEKLFF. The DNA of the CDR3 is TGTGCCAGCTCACCAACGACGTGGGGGGAGCTTCATGAAAAACTGTTTTTT. The chain uses TRBV18 and TRBJ1-4; D perhaps matches TRBD1 (5 bases). Germline loops: CDR1 KGHSH, CDR2 LQKENI. The V end was cut by 2 bases, the J end by 6 bases, with 19 bases between. This CDR3 contains 17 residues.

The V gene is TRBV5-8, the J gene TRBJ2-1; possible D gene TRBD1, 6 bases. Trimming removed 0 bases at V and 5 bases at J, with 15 bases between. The CDR3 has 16 amino acids. The germline V gene encodes CDR1 SGHTS and CDR2 YDEGEE. CDR3 sequence reads: CASSLEAGTRHNEQFF. Here the CDR3 DNA reads TGTGCCAGCAGCTTGGAGGCCGGGACACGTCACAATGAGCAGTTCTTC.

This sequence joins TRBV6-5 and TRBJ1-3; D is perhaps TRBD1 (6 bases). CDR3 length: 15 residues. Trimming took off 4 bases at V and 0 bases at J, with 10 bases between the two ends. Germline V gives CDR1 MNHEY, CDR2 SVGAGI. The CDR3 coding sequence is TGTGCCAGCAGTTTTTTAGGGGGCTCTGGAAACACCATATATTTT. Its translation: CASSFLGGSGNTIYF.

The chain couples TRBV6-5 to TRBJ1-1, with a tentative D call TRBD1 (5 bases). V shed 7 bases and J shed 2 bases, with 8 bases lying between them. The germline gives CDR1 MNHEY, CDR2 SVGAGI. The CDR3 covers 12 residues. CDR3 protein: CASKRGNTEAFF. In DNA, the CDR3 is TGTGCCAGCAAAAGGGGAAACACTGAAGCTTTCTTT.